One and the same sample provided the 25 T cell receptor beta chains below, sequenced in a study of blood T cell repertoires in COVID-19. The repertoire was sequenced with immunoSEQ multiplex PCR; TCRdb's copy has only in-frame clones and lacks some. The repertoire holds approximately 250,000 clones, with 65% to 90% as singletons. The specimen sequenced was peripheral blood. All receptors derive from a woman between 50 and 59 years old with acute or convalescent COVID-19.

The chain employs TRBV30 and TRBJ1-4, with D possibly being TRBD1 (6 bases). The V end lost 2 bases, the J end lost 8 bases, and 12 bases lay between the germline ends. There are 13 residues in the CDR3. Per germline, CDR1 GTSNPN and CDR2 SVGIG (reference sequence). In DNA, the CDR3 is TGTGCCTGGAGTTCCGAGGGGACAGAAAAACTGTTTTTT. This translates into CAWSSEGTEKLFF.

The rearrangement uses TRBV4-1 and TRBJ1-6; D might be TRBD1 (5 bases). This CDR3 comprises 15 residues. CDR1 and CDR2 from the germline V gene are MGHRA and YSYEKL. The V end was cut by 1 base, the J end by 6 bases, with 10 bases between. The chain's CDR3 is CASSQVGQLNSPLHF. The CDR3, as DNA: TGCGCCAGCAGCCAAGTGGGGCAGCTTAATTCACCCCTCCACTTT.

The chain uses TRBV4-1 and TRBJ1-5; the D gene is possibly TRBD1 (6 bases). From germline, CDR1 is MGHRA and CDR2 YSYEKL. Trimming pared 4 bases from V and 6 bases from J, leaving 13 bases between. The CDR3 has 14 amino acids. CDR3 coding DNA: TGCGCCAGCAGCCCCTGGACAGCAGGTCAGCCCCAGCATTTT. Translated: CASSPWTAGQPQHF.

The chain recombines TRBV28 with TRBJ1-5; D may be TRBD1 (6 bases). The CDR3 is made up of 15 amino acids. From germline, CDR1 is MDHEN and CDR2 SYDVKM. V dropped 10 bases and J dropped 4 bases, with 20 bases sitting between them. The CDR3 nucleotides are TGTGCCATCAAAGTCCGGACAAGGGGGAATCAGCCCCAGCATTTT. This sequence encodes CAIKVRTRGNQPQHF.

The chain carries TRBV7-3 and TRBJ2-1, with unresolved D. With 2 bases removed from V and 1 base from J, the gap between germline ends came to 6 bases. Germline CDR1 SGHTA, CDR2 FQGTGA. The CDR3 loop spans 14 amino acids. CDR3 sequence reads: CASSLDQSYNEQFF. DNA of the CDR3: TGTGCCAGCAGCTTAGATCAGTCCTACAATGAGCAGTTCTTC.

The chain employs TRBV11-1 and TRBJ2-1; 9 nucleotides line up with TRBD1. CDR3 length: 15 residues. CDR1 SGHAT and CDR2 FQDESV come from the germline V gene (reference sequence). Losses at the gene ends were 4 bases for V and 14 bases for J; bases not matched to a gene: 15. CDR3 protein: CASSSAGTGPHWEFF. The CDR3 DNA sequence: TGTGCCAGCAGCTCCGCCGGGACAGGGCCCCATTGGGAGTTCTTC.

V is TRBV7-2 and J is TRBJ2-1, with D unresolved. CDR1 is SGHTA and CDR2 is FQGNSA in the germline V gene. This CDR3 spans 12 amino acids. Trimming pared 6 bases from V and 10 bases from J, leaving 13 bases between. CDR3 region: CASSFPPLEQFF. For the CDR3, the DNA is TGTGCCAGCAGTTTCCCCCCGTTAGAGCAGTTCTTC. Together with reference TRBV7-2 and TRBJ2-1, the CDR3 gives the full variable domain: GAGVSQSPSNKVTEKGKDVELRCDPISGHTALYWYRQSLGQGLEFLIYFQGNSAPDKSGLPSDRFSAERTGGSVSTLTIQRTQQEDSAVYLCASSFPPLEQFFGPGTRLTVL.

The rearrangement links TRBV30 to TRBJ1-4; D might be TRBD1 (6 bases). The CDR3 is 13 residues long. The V gene lost 4 bases and the J gene lost 7 bases, with 13 bases spanning the gap. CDR1 is GTSNPN and CDR2 is SVGIG in the germline V gene (reference sequence). The CDR3 DNA reads TGTGCCTGGAAACAGGGCTTTGGTGAAAAACTGTTTTTT. This encodes CAWKQGFGEKLFF.

This chain's CDR3 is CASSSREGGTDTQYF. The CDR3 DNA follows: TGTGCCAGCAGCTCCCGCGAAGGGGGCACAGATACGCAGTATTTT. The chain carries TRBV7-7 and TRBJ2-3; possible D gene TRBD1, 5 bases. Between the trimmed V and J ends, which lost 4 bases and 1 base, there was a span of 12 bases. CDR1 and CDR2 from the germline V gene are SSHAT and FNYEAQ (reference sequence). The CDR3 is 15 residues long.

This rearrangement joins TRBV5-1 to TRBJ2-7; the match to TRBD1 covers 8 bases. This CDR3 is built from 15 residues. J was trimmed by 3 bases and V by 4 bases; bases with no gene match: 9. CDR1 SGHRS and CDR2 YFSETQ come from the germline V gene. CDR3 nucleotides: TGCGCCAGCAGCGAGGACTTGACAGGGGTCTACGAGCAGTACTTC. This sequence encodes CASSEDLTGVYEQYF.

The V gene is TRBV6-5, the J gene TRBJ1-3; TRBD1 aligns across 7 bases. CDR1 and CDR2 from the germline V gene are MNHEY and SVGAGI. Germline trimming cut 7 bases from V and 4 bases from J; bases unmatched to any gene: 7. The CDR3 consists of 14 residues. The CDR3 sequence is CASKLTGPGNTIYF. The CDR3 bases are TGTGCCAGCAAACTGACAGGGCCAGGAAACACCATATATTTT.

The chain links TRBV3-1 (or the pseudogene TRBV3-2) to TRBJ2-1; 7 bases are a match to TRBD2. The length of the CDR3 is 14 residues. Germline CDR1 reads LGHDT; CDR2 reads YNNKEL (reference sequence). The J segment lost 4 bases and the V segment lost 6 bases, leaving 6 bases of the junction unmatched. This CDR3 reads CASRRDYPYNEQFF. CDR3 sequence (DNA): TGTGCCAGCAGACGGGACTACCCTTACAATGAGCAGTTCTTC.

The V gene is TRBV4-1, the J gene TRBJ2-7; 8 nucleotides agree with TRBD1. The germline CDR1 and CDR2 sequences are MGHRA and YSYEKL. After removal of 0 bases from V and 0 bases from J, the junction contained 4 bases not matched to a gene. The CDR3 sequence is 16 residues long. CDR3 region: CASSQDGQGFSYEQYF. The CDR3 bases are TGCGCCAGCAGCCAAGATGGACAGGGCTTCTCCTACGAGCAGTACTTC.

The chain carries TRBV3-1 (or the pseudogene TRBV3-2) and TRBJ1-2; 7 bases map to TRBD1. CDR3 size: 16 residues. The J segment lost 3 bases and the V segment lost 0 bases, leaving 7 bases of the junction unmatched. Germline assignment: CDR1 LGHDT and CDR2 YNNKEL (reference sequence). This chain's CDR3 is CASSQDSAGGYYGYTF. As DNA, the CDR3 is TGTGCCAGCAGCCAAGATTCCGCAGGGGGTTACTATGGCTACACCTTC.

The V and J genes are TRBV4-1 and TRBJ2-7, with D possibly being TRBD2 (5 bases). V gave up 1 base and J gave up 5 bases, with 18 bases separating them. CDR3 length equals 16 residues. The germline V gene encodes CDR1 MGHRA and CDR2 YSYEKL. The CDR3 sequence is CASSQGVREGTDEQYF. The DNA for the CDR3 is TGCGCCAGCAGCCAAGGAGTCCGGGAAGGCACCGACGAGCAGTACTTC.

The rearrangement uses TRBV7-3 and TRBJ1-1; perhaps TRBD1 as D (6 bases). Germline lookup yields CDR1 SGHTA and CDR2 FQGTGA. The CDR3 loop spans 13 amino acids. The germline V and J ends were trimmed by 1 base and 8 bases, with 11 bases remaining between them. The CDR3 nucleotides are TGTGCCAGCAGCTTAAAGGCAGGGGCCGAAGCTTTCTTT. It specifies CASSLKAGAEAFF.

The V call is TRBV6-6, the J call TRBJ2-7, with D perhaps matching TRBD2 (6 bases). The germline V gene has CDR1 MNHNY and CDR2 SVGAGI (reference sequence). V was trimmed by 5 bases and J by 0 bases, leaving 14 bases between them. This CDR3 contains 15 residues. The CDR3 nucleotides are TGTGCCAGCAGTCGGGCCCTGGGGGGCTCCTACGAGCAGTACTTC. This sequence encodes CASSRALGGSYEQYF.

The chain joins TRBV18 to TRBJ1-4, with D perhaps matching TRBD1 (6 bases). V was shortened by 2 bases and J by 10 bases, with 17 bases between the two germline ends. This CDR3 comprises 15 residues. The germline V gene has CDR1 KGHSH and CDR2 LQKENI. The CDR3 region is CASSPVGAQSGKLFF. The CDR3 coding sequence is TGTGCCAGCTCACCAGTGGGGGCCCAGTCGGGAAAACTGTTTTTT.

The genes are TRBV6-6 and TRBJ2-5, with D maybe TRBD1 (6 bases). V lost 0 bases to trimming and J lost 4 bases, with 9 bases between them. CDR3 length: 14 residues. The germline gives CDR1 MNHNY, CDR2 SVGAGI (reference sequence). CDR3 coding DNA: TGTGCCAGCAGTTACTCAGGCAGGGGAGAGACCCAGTACTTC. This codes for CASSYSGRGETQYF.

Details on this clone: Within the sample, other DNA sequences also encode this same CDR3. This chain uses TRBV7-2 with TRBJ1-1; 8 positions agree with TRBD1. CDR3 length: 14 amino acids. V dropped 5 bases and J dropped 4; count of bases not matched to a gene: 6. Germline loops: CDR1 SGHTA, CDR2 FQGNSA. CDR3 amino acids: CASSGQGPGTEAFF. In nucleotides, the CDR3 is TGTGCCAGCAGCGGACAGGGACCAGGCACTGAAGCTTTCTTT.

The chain has TRBV2 and TRBJ2-1; no reliable D call. CDR3 size: 14 residues. The V gene lost 4 bases and the J gene lost 0 bases, with 7 bases spanning the gap. Germline CDR1 SNHLY, CDR2 FYNNEI. In DNA form, the CDR3 reads TGTGCCAGCAGTGTAGATCCCTCCTACAATGAGCAGTTCTTC. Amino acid sequence: CASSVDPSYNEQFF.

V gene TRBV25-1 combines with J gene TRBJ1-2, with D possibly being TRBD1 (6 bases). Trimming left V 4 bases short and J 4 bases short, with 13 bases between. CDR1 MGHDK and CDR2 SYGVNS come from the germline V gene. This CDR3 is built from 14 residues. Written as DNA, the CDR3 is TGTGCCAGCAGTGTTGCAGGGGTGGGCTATGGCTACACCTTC. Protein: CASSVAGVGYGYTF.

A few counts support this clone. The chain joins TRBV19 to TRBJ1-1; D is unresolved. This CDR3 has 17 residues. Germline V gene sequence: CDR1 LNHDA, CDR2 SQIVND (reference sequence). The V gene lost 0 bases and the J gene lost 0 bases, with 14 bases spanning the gap. The CDR3 protein is CASSIDLRSAMNTEAFF. CDR3 DNA: TGTGCCAGTAGTATAGATCTCAGGTCAGCTATGAACACTGAAGCTTTCTTT.

The rearrangement links TRBV29-1 to TRBJ2-3; 8 nucleotides agree with TRBD1. Per the germline V gene, CDR1 is SQVTM and CDR2 is ANQGSEA. This CDR3 is built from 14 residues. Trimming removed 6 bases from V and 2 bases from J; junction bases left unmatched: 7. The CDR3 protein is CSVKPGQVTDTQYF. CDR3 bases: TGCAGCGTCAAACCGGGACAGGTCACAGATACGCAGTATTTT.

The gene calls are TRBV5-1 and TRBJ1-1; no clear D. CDR1 is SGHRS, CDR2 YFSETQ, per germline. This CDR3 comprises 14 residues. Trimming shortened V by 4 bases and J by 1 base, and 11 bases separated the two germline ends. The CDR3: CASSLGEENTEAFF. In DNA form, the CDR3 reads TGCGCCAGCAGCCTCGGTGAGGAGAACACTGAAGCTTTCTTT. Using reference TRBV5-1 and TRBJ1-1 for the parts outside the CDR3, the full variable domain is KAGVTQTPRYLIKTRGQQVTLSCSPISGHRSVSWYQQTPGQGLQFLFEYFSETQRNKGNFPGRFSGRQFSNSRSEMNVSTLELGDSALYLCASSLGEENTEAFFGQGTRLTVV.